The 19 T cell receptor beta chains given below trace back to one sample, sequenced in a study of human T cells and chemical hapten exposure. TCRdb reprocessed the RACE reads with MiXCR, giving one entry per CDR3 protein. The table records a few hundred thousand distinct CDR3 sequences, around 5.5% of them present only once. Time point here: pre-sensitization, week 0. The treatment denotes: therapeutic diphenylcyclopropenone sensitization with weekly scalp DPC. The input for sequencing was whole blood, taken in connection with sensitization to the hapten diphenylcyclopropenone (DPC). The receptors derive from a woman aged 18-29 years with alopecia areata. Some clones in this sample may be carry-over from other donors' samples.

CDR3 nucleotide sequence: TGCGCCAGCAGCCAAATAAGTTCAGATACGCAGTATTTT. Its translation: CASSQISSDTQYF. This sequence joins TRBV4-3 and TRBJ2-3; unclear D gene. The V gene's germline CDR1 is LGHNA and CDR2 YSLEER. The CDR3 totals 13 residues. Deletions cut 2 bases from V and 4 bases from J, with 7 bases between.

This chain links TRBV7-2 with TRBJ1-1; D is perhaps TRBD1 (5 bases). The CDR3 extends over 15 amino acids. V shed 0 bases and J shed 0 bases, with 8 bases lying between them. Germline-derived CDR1 and CDR2 are SGHTA and FQGNSA. The CDR3 bases are TGTGCCAGCAGCTTAGCGGGGCTACTGAACACTGAAGCTTTCTTT. It specifies CASSLAGLLNTEAFF.

This clonotype was observed a handful of times. The genes are TRBV6-6 and TRBJ1-1; D is undetermined. V was trimmed by 0 bases and J by 3 bases, leaving 14 bases between them. Germline V gives CDR1 MNHNY, CDR2 SVGAGI (reference sequence). CDR3 length equals 16 residues. CDR3 region: CASSYSILYPDTEAFF. In DNA form, the CDR3 reads TGTGCCAGCAGTTACTCGATCCTGTACCCCGACACTGAAGCTTTCTTT.

This clonotype was recorded many times. The chain has TRBV15 and TRBJ2-6; D is uncertain. Trimming stripped 6 bases from V and 4 bases from J, with 10 bases between. From germline, CDR1 is LNHNV and CDR2 YYDKDF (reference sequence). The CDR3 contains 14 residues. CDR3 bases: TGTGCCACCAGTTCGGTAACCGGGGCCAACGTCCTGACTTTC. Translation gives CATSSVTGANVLTF.

This clonotype was seen more than once but under ten times. The rearrangement links TRBV20-1 to TRBJ1-1; 7 bases map to TRBD1. This CDR3 comprises 13 residues. CDR1 is DFQATT, CDR2 SNEGSKA, per germline (reference sequence). With 5 bases clipped from V and 7 bases from J, the junction kept 10 bases outside the gene matches. CDR3 loop: CSAFTGEKGEAFF. Written as DNA, the CDR3 is TGCAGTGCTTTCACAGGGGAGAAGGGTGAAGCTTTCTTT.

This clonotype was seen many times. The rearrangement joins TRBV6-5 to TRBJ2-2; D is perhaps TRBD1 (6 bases). Deletions cut 6 bases from V and 6 bases from J, with 17 bases between. The CDR3 extends over 15 amino acids. Germline CDR1 and CDR2: MNHEY and SVGAGI. CDR3 region: CASRSGVEGAGELFF. CDR3 DNA: TGTGCCAGCAGGTCCGGGGTCGAGGGGGCCGGGGAGCTGTTTTTT.

This clonotype has a count of ten or more. This chain joins TRBV6-2 or TRBV6-3 and TRBJ1-5; D gene ambiguous. V was trimmed by 2 bases and J by 3 bases, leaving 5 bases between them. CDR3 size: 13 residues. Germline-derived CDR1 and CDR2 are MNHEY and SVGEGT. The CDR3 is CASSYGYNQPQHF. In DNA, the CDR3 is TGTGCCAGCAGTTACGGATACAATCAGCCCCAGCATTTT.

This clonotype showed up many times. This sequence joins TRBV6-5 and TRBJ1-1, with D perhaps TRBD1 (6 bases). CDR1 MNHEY and CDR2 SVGAGI come from the germline V gene. The germline V and J ends were trimmed by 2 bases and 9 bases, with 13 bases remaining between them. The CDR3 consists of 13 residues. The CDR3 DNA reads as TGTGCCAGCAGTTACGCAGGGGCGGTTAAAGCTTTCTTT. Translated, it gives CASSYAGAVKAFF.

The J gene is TRBJ1-2, the V gene TRBV20-1, with TRBD1 matching over 12 bases. CDR1 DFQATT and CDR2 SNEGSKA come from the germline V gene (reference sequence). V lost 3 bases to trimming and J lost 6 bases; unmatched junction nucleotides: 8. The CDR3 runs 15 residues. CDR3 loop: CSASLMGQGADGYTF. Written as DNA, the CDR3 is TGCAGTGCTAGCCTTATGGGACAGGGGGCCGATGGCTACACCTTC.

This clonotype has a count of ten or more. J is TRBJ1-1 and V is TRBV10-3, with 8 bases aligning to TRBD1. There are 14 residues in the CDR3. Trimming took 6 bases from V and 5 from J; bases not matched to a gene: 8. From germline, CDR1 is ENHRY and CDR2 SYGVKD. CDR3 nucleotide sequence: TGTGCCATCAGGATGACAGGGGTGGAAACTGAAGCTTTCTTT. Its translation: CAIRMTGVETEAFF.

This clonotype was detected only a few times. The chain carries TRBV2 and TRBJ1-1; D is perhaps TRBD1 (5 bases). Per germline, CDR1 SNHLY and CDR2 FYNNEI. This CDR3 is built from 14 residues. The V gene lost 8 bases and the J gene lost 1 base, with 14 bases spanning the gap. This CDR3 is CASFRRGRNTEAFF. The CDR3 nucleotides read TGTGCCAGCTTCAGGAGGGGAAGGAACACTGAAGCTTTCTTT.

This clonotype has a handful of counts. The chain couples TRBV5-1 to TRBJ2-3, with D perhaps matching TRBD2 (6 bases). Germline-derived CDR1 and CDR2 are SGHRS and YFSETQ. The CDR3 totals 15 residues. V lost 2 bases, J lost 1 base, and 11 bases lay in between. The chain's CDR3 is CASSFLGGRTDTQYF. The CDR3 DNA follows: TGCGCCAGCAGCTTTCTGGGGGGACGCACAGATACGCAGTATTTT.

This clonotype was recorded a few times. V gene TRBV7-3 combines with J gene TRBJ2-7; D uncertain. The CDR3 consists of 13 residues. Germline V CDR1 and CDR2: SGHTA, FQGTGA. V was cut by 4 bases and J by 0 bases, with 7 bases left in between. In DNA, the CDR3 is TGTGCCAGCAGCTCCATTATCTCCTACGAGCAGTACTTC. Its translation is CASSSIISYEQYF.

At least ten counts were recorded for this clonotype. The V gene is TRBV28, the J gene TRBJ1-4; D call uncertain. Germline V gives CDR1 MDHEN, CDR2 SYDVKM. The CDR3 extends over 13 amino acids. Trimming removed 3 bases from V and 8 bases from J, with 10 bases in between. This CDR3 is CASSLVAREKLFF. The CDR3 DNA reads TGTGCCAGCAGTTTGGTGGCTCGAGAAAAACTGTTTTTT. Full variable domain (outside the CDR3, taken from reference TRBV28 and TRBJ1-4): DVKVTQSSRYLVKRTGEKVFLECVQDMDHENMFWYRQDPGLGLRLIYFSYDVKMKEKGDIPEGYSVSREKKERFSLILESASTNQTSMYLCASSLVAREKLFFGSGTQLSVL.

This clonotype has only a few counts. The rearrangement uses TRBV28 and TRBJ1-3; D is ambiguous. The germline gives CDR1 MDHEN, CDR2 SYDVKM. V lost 5 bases, J lost 0 bases, and 14 bases lay in between. The CDR3 totals 16 residues. CDR3 DNA sequence: TGTGCCAGCAGTCATTTGGGTTCCTTCTCTGGAAACACCATATATTTT. This codes for CASSHLGSFSGNTIYF.

This clonotype was counted at least ten times. CDR3 coding DNA: TGTGCCAGCTCCTCATCCGTGCCTCCAAACAATGAGCAGTTCTTC. It is translated as CASSSSVPPNNEQFF. The rearrangement uses TRBV18 and TRBJ2-1, with unresolved D. CDR1 and CDR2 (germline): KGHSH, LQKENI. The CDR3 runs 15 residues. V was pared by 6 bases and J by 5 bases, with 17 bases between.

This clonotype was seen more than once but under ten times. The V and J genes are TRBV6-2 or TRBV6-3 and TRBJ1-1; D is uncertain. In germline, CDR1 is MNHEY, CDR2 SVGEGT. The V end was cut by 7 bases, the J end by 2 bases, with 11 bases between. This CDR3 contains 13 residues. DNA of the CDR3: TGTGCCAGCACCCAAGACACCAACACTGAAGCTTTCTTT. Its protein is CASTQDTNTEAFF.

This clonotype was counted between two and nine times. This sequence joins TRBV4-3 and TRBJ1-2, with D unclear. V was clipped by 0 bases and J by 5 bases, with 13 bases between them. The CDR3 contains 15 residues. CDR1 is LGHNA and CDR2 is YSLEER in the germline V gene. This CDR3 reads CASSQDIGQQYGYTF. For the CDR3, the DNA is TGCGCCAGCAGCCAAGATATAGGTCAGCAGTATGGCTACACCTTC.

This clonotype has more than one count but fewer than ten. The rearrangement links TRBV7-9 to TRBJ1-1, with no clear D. Trimming removed 1 base from V and 2 bases from J, with 14 bases in between. Germline CDR1 reads SEHNR; CDR2 reads FQNEAQ (reference sequence). The CDR3 consists of 16 residues. For the CDR3, the DNA is TGTGCCAGCAGCTTAGACGTCAAGGCGACAAACACTGAAGCTTTCTTT. Translated, it gives CASSLDVKATNTEAFF.